The T cell receptor beta chain described here comes from a study of blood T cells in healthy people across ages. Whole-study findings and limits: Naive CD4+ cell counts and diversity both ran higher in long-lived than in aged donors.

Alongside a J-beta primer mix, a sample-barcoded 5' primer served in a second PCR lasting about 7 to 11 cycles. One entry per CDR3 protein, called by TCRdb with MiXCR from the 5' RACE reads. The sample carries around 800,000 distinct CDR3 sequences, 44% recorded once. The CDR3 sequence is 16 residues long. With V trimmed by 6 bases and J by 0 bases, 6 bases remained unmatched. Germline V gives CDR1 LNHNV, CDR2 YYDKDF (reference sequence). Per-sample yields of isolated PBMCs were at least 6 million. On this clonotype itself: The antigen is unknown.

The chain is built from TRBV15 and TRBJ2-7; 12 positions agree with TRBD2. The receptor's source is a man aged 60-69 years in good health. Sequencing input: blood. The CDR3: CATRGLAGENSYEQYF. The CDR3 DNA reads TGTGCCACCAGGGGACTAGCGGGCGAGAACTCCTACGAGCAGTACTTC.